A selection of T cell receptor beta chains follows, all from one sample in a study of T-cell reconstitution after alpha-beta-depleted transplantation in children. From the PCR reads, TCRdb called clonotypes with MiXCR, one entry per CDR3 protein. The sample lists some 290,000 distinct CDR3 sequences, about 10% seen once, with roughly a tenth in the top ten. The source was PBMCs from the stem cell graft donor, collected from the stem cell graft. These receptors were obtained from a human donor who donated a stem cell graft to a child with SCID. Each CDR3 is given with its conserved first and last residue. The D gene is left open where the match is weak. A clone size is listed for some rows: how often the clone was seen (once, few, many), or a class if it is expanded.

j_call: TRBJ1-6
clone_size: few
v_call: TRBV14
d_call: -
cdr3_aa: CASSQDFGGSYNSPLHF
cdr3_nt: TGTGCCAGCAGCCAAGATTTTGGGGGTTCCTATAATTCACCCCTCCACTTT

j_call: TRBJ2-1
clone_size: few
v_call: TRBV11-2
d_call: -
cdr3_aa: CASSLDAGSHNEQFF
cdr3_nt: TGTGCCAGCAGCTTAGATGCAGGGTCACACAATGAGCAGTTCTTC

j_call: TRBJ2-2
clone_size: -
v_call: TRBV11-2
d_call: TRBD1
cdr3_aa: CASSLARTGPYAGELFF
cdr3_nt: TGTGCCAGCAGCTTGGCTAGGACAGGGCCTTACGCCGGGGAGCTGTTTTTT

j_call: TRBJ2-1
clone_size: many
v_call: TRBV5-1
d_call: -
cdr3_aa: CASSWRDERWVRGNEQFF
cdr3_nt: TGCGCCAGCAGCTGGCGCGACGAGCGGTGGGTCAGGGGCAATGAGCAGTTCTTC

j_call: TRBJ2-1
clone_size: -
v_call: TRBV14
d_call: TRBD2
cdr3_aa: CASSPTAGGHNEQFF
cdr3_nt: TGTGCCAGCAGCCCGACTGCGGGGGGGCACAATGAGCAGTTCTTC

j_call: TRBJ2-5
clone_size: -
v_call: TRBV20-1
d_call: -
cdr3_aa: CSATTGVETQYF
cdr3_nt: TGCAGTGCCACGACAGGAGTGGAGACCCAGTACTTC

j_call: TRBJ2-1
clone_size: -
v_call: TRBV7-8
d_call: TRBD2
cdr3_aa: CASRLAVGGSSYNEQFF
cdr3_nt: TGTGCCAGCAGGCTCGCGGTTGGCGGGAGCTCCTACAATGAGCAGTTCTTC

j_call: TRBJ2-7
clone_size: -
v_call: TRBV19
d_call: -
cdr3_aa: CAISNQGGSPYEQYF
cdr3_nt: TGTGCCATCTCCAACCAGGGGGGCTCCCCCTACGAGCAGTACTTC

j_call: TRBJ2-1
clone_size: few
v_call: TRBV12-3/TRBV12-4
d_call: -
cdr3_aa: CASSFGDSYNEQFF
cdr3_nt: TGTGCCAGCAGTTTCGGGGATTCCTACAATGAGCAGTTCTTC

j_call: TRBJ1-1
clone_size: -
v_call: TRBV6-5
d_call: -
cdr3_aa: CASSLTEANTEAFF
cdr3_nt: TGTGCCAGCAGTTTGACGGAGGCCAACACTGAAGCTTTCTTT

j_call: TRBJ2-7
clone_size: once
v_call: TRBV7-9
d_call: TRBD2
cdr3_aa: CASSPRRDYYEQYF
cdr3_nt: TGTGCCAGCAGTCCACGCCGGGACTACTACGAGCAGTACTTC

j_call: TRBJ1-5
clone_size: many
v_call: TRBV2
d_call: -
cdr3_aa: CASSPTGGGNQPQHF
cdr3_nt: TGTGCCAGCAGCCCTACGGGGGGCGGCAATCAGCCCCAGCATTTT

j_call: TRBJ2-3
clone_size: few
v_call: TRBV18
d_call: TRBD1
cdr3_aa: CASSPTGPRTDTQYF
cdr3_nt: TGTGCCAGCTCACCGACAGGGCCCCGCACAGATACGCAGTATTTT

j_call: TRBJ2-1
clone_size: few
v_call: TRBV2
d_call: TRBD2
cdr3_aa: CASSTPGTSGGTEQFF
cdr3_nt: TGTGCCAGCAGTACCCCCGGGACTAGCGGGGGGACAGAGCAGTTCTTC

j_call: TRBJ2-7
clone_size: -
v_call: TRBV7-9
d_call: -
cdr3_aa: CASSANTYEQYF
cdr3_nt: TGTGCCAGCAGCGCAAACACCTACGAGCAGTACTTC

j_call: TRBJ1-2
clone_size: many
v_call: TRBV7-2
d_call: -
cdr3_aa: CASSSGNYYGYTF
cdr3_nt: TGTGCCAGCAGCTCCGGGAATTACTATGGCTACACCTTC

j_call: TRBJ2-2
clone_size: few
v_call: TRBV5-1
d_call: TRBD1
cdr3_aa: CASSLDRTNTGELFF
cdr3_nt: TGCGCCAGCAGCCTGGACAGGACGAACACCGGGGAGCTGTTTTTT

j_call: TRBJ2-1
clone_size: many
v_call: TRBV20-1
d_call: TRBD1
cdr3_aa: CSASSGQGSYNEQFF
cdr3_nt: TGCAGTGCTAGCTCGGGACAGGGCTCTTACAATGAGCAGTTCTTC

j_call: TRBJ2-7
clone_size: -
v_call: TRBV5-1
d_call: -
cdr3_aa: CASSTRDGAYEQYF
cdr3_nt: TGCGCCAGCAGCACCCGAGACGGCGCCTACGAGCAGTACTTC

j_call: TRBJ1-1
clone_size: many
v_call: TRBV2
d_call: TRBD1
cdr3_aa: CADESGGGAWNTEAFF
cdr3_nt: TGTGCCGACGAGAGCGGAGGGGGCGCCTGGAACACTGAAGCTTTCTTT

j_call: TRBJ1-1
clone_size: -
v_call: TRBV6-5
d_call: -
cdr3_aa: CASSGPFEAFF
cdr3_nt: TGTGCCAGCAGTGGTCCTTTTGAAGCTTTCTTT

j_call: TRBJ2-7
clone_size: few
v_call: TRBV6-5
d_call: -
cdr3_aa: CASMGTDREPLEQYF
cdr3_nt: TGTGCCAGCATGGGGACTGACAGAGAACCTCTCGAGCAGTACTTC

j_call: TRBJ2-3
clone_size: few
v_call: TRBV5-1
d_call: -
cdr3_aa: CASRPTPAVNSGYF
cdr3_nt: TGCGCCAGCAGGCCCACCCCAGCTGTTAATTCGGGGTATTTT

j_call: TRBJ2-1
clone_size: few
v_call: TRBV2
d_call: TRBD2
cdr3_aa: CASSSFLPGLAAGYDEQFF
cdr3_nt: TGTGCCAGCAGTTCTTTCCTTCCGGGACTAGCGGCGGGATATGATGAGCAGTTCTTC

j_call: TRBJ2-3
clone_size: -
v_call: TRBV11-2
d_call: TRBD1
cdr3_aa: CASSWGQGTDTQYF
cdr3_nt: TGTGCCAGCAGCTGGGGACAGGGAACAGATACGCAGTATTTT